A single sample gave rise to the 27 T cell receptor beta chains below, sequenced in a study of cytomegalovirus exposure and HLA in healthy donors. Primers for the PCR totalled 60 Vbeta and 13 Jbeta. Some clones are missing from TCRdb's copy, which holds only in-frame ones; the method was immunoSEQ multiplex PCR. The data hold about 150,000 clones, with over 60% observed a single time. The material sequenced was PBMCs. The receptors originated from a male donor in good health and CMV-seronegative.

The CDR3 loop reads CASSVAGGSSGNTIYF. In nucleotides, the CDR3 is TGTGCCAGCAGCGTAGCTGGTGGCAGCTCTGGAAACACCATATATTTT. The chain has TRBV9 and TRBJ1-3; D is ambiguous. The CDR3 is 16 amino acids. V was cut by 0 bases and J by 0 bases, with 10 bases left in between. Germline CDR1 SGDLS, CDR2 YYNGEE.

This clone was detected a few times. The chain has TRBV11-1 and TRBJ1-3; 7 bases match TRBD1. In germline, CDR1 is SGHAT, CDR2 FQDESV (reference sequence). The CDR3 extends over 14 amino acids. Trimming took 5 bases from V and 3 from J; bases not matched to a gene: 4. The CDR3 nucleotides read TGTGCCAGCAGCCCCCGGGACAGTGGAAACACCATATATTTT. Translation gives CASSPRDSGNTIYF.

The DNA of the CDR3 is TGCGCCAGCAGCCCAAGATGGTTAAGCGGGAGTCCTACGGGCGGCAATGAGCAGTTCTTC. It is translated as CASSPRWLSGSPTGGNEQFF. This chain links TRBV4-1 with TRBJ2-1; TRBD2 aligns across 8 bases. The CDR3 spans 20 residues. With 4 bases clipped from V and 6 bases from J, the junction kept 23 bases outside the gene matches. The germline gives CDR1 MGHRA, CDR2 YSYEKL.

This sequence joins TRBV7-2 and TRBJ1-3, with 10 bases fitting TRBD1. Germline CDR1 is SGHTA and CDR2 is FQGNSA. The CDR3 has 14 residues. The trim removed 5 bases at V and 7 bases at J, leaving 5 bases unmatched. CDR3 DNA: TGTGCCAGCAGCCCGGACAGGGGGTGGAACACCATATATTTT. Translation gives CASSPDRGWNTIYF.

The CDR3, as DNA: TGTGCCAGCAGCGTTCAGGGTATCACTGAAGCTTTCTTT. Translated: CASSVQGITEAFF. The chain employs TRBV9 and TRBJ1-1; a possible D gene is TRBD1 (5 bases). The CDR3 has 13 amino acids. Germline V gene data show CDR1 as SGDLS and CDR2 as YYNGEE. Trimming took 2 bases from V and 4 from J, leaving 9 bases between them.

The chain carries TRBV15 and TRBJ2-7; the D is unclear. There are 13 residues in the CDR3. Between the trimmed V and J ends, which lost 0 bases and 2 bases, there was a span of 5 bases. The V gene's germline CDR1 is LNHNV and CDR2 YYDKDF (reference sequence). For the CDR3, the DNA is TGTGCCACCAGCAGAGACCCGGCCTACGAGCAGTACTTC. This encodes CATSRDPAYEQYF.

The genes are TRBV4-1 and TRBJ2-3; 8 positions agree with TRBD1. This CDR3 has 16 residues. Germline loops: CDR1 MGHRA, CDR2 YSYEKL. V lost 4 bases to trimming and J lost 7 bases; unmatched junction nucleotides: 13. The CDR3 region is CASSRLGTGSINTQYF. CDR3 coding DNA: TGCGCCAGCAGCCGACTCGGGACAGGCAGCATAAATACGCAGTATTTT.

V gene TRBV15 combines with J gene TRBJ2-3; TRBD1 agrees at 10 bases. CDR1 and CDR2 (germline): LNHNV, YYDKDF (reference sequence). The CDR3 loop spans 13 amino acids. The ends lost 6 bases at V and 6 bases at J; junction bases unmatched: 3. The CDR3 coding sequence is TGTGCCACCAGTCTGGACAGGGGGGATACGCAGTATTTT. Its protein is CATSLDRGDTQYF.

This sequence joins TRBV7-3 and TRBJ2-7; 8 bases map to TRBD1. J lost 3 bases, V lost 1 base, and 14 bases had no gene match. There are 18 residues in the CDR3. From germline, CDR1 is SGHTA and CDR2 FQGTGA. CDR3 in DNA: TGTGCCAGCAGCTTAAAGGGATCCGGACAGGGTCCCTTCTACGAGCAGTACTTC. It codes for CASSLKGSGQGPFYEQYF.

The V and J genes are TRBV7-9 and TRBJ2-5; 14 bases map to TRBD2. The closer fit of TRBJ2-7 to the DNA end suggests the J call may be wrong. This CDR3 contains 16 residues. Germline CDR1 and CDR2: SEHNR and FQNEAQ (reference sequence). In nucleotides, the CDR3 is TGTGCCAGCAGCGCCGCGACTAGCGGGGGGGCGTACGAGCAGTACTTC. The encoded protein is CASSAATSGGAYEQYF.

In nucleotides, the CDR3 is TGTGCCAGCAGCGAGGGGACGCTAGCGGGGGACCAAGAGACCCAGTACTTC. It is translated as CASSEGTLAGDQETQYF. The J gene is TRBJ2-5, the V gene TRBV9; TRBD2 agrees at 10 bases. V was pared by 3 bases and J by 0 bases, with 8 bases of the junction left unmatched. There are 17 residues in the CDR3. Germline V gene sequence: CDR1 SGDLS, CDR2 YYNGEE.

In DNA form, the CDR3 reads TGTGCCAGCAGCCCTCGCCTAGCGTCGGGCCCGCCCGGGGAGCTGTTTTTT. It translates to CASSPRLASGPPGELFF. V and J are TRBV7-2 and TRBJ2-2, with D possibly TRBD2 on 6 matching bases. V was shortened by 5 bases and J by 6 bases, with 22 bases between the two germline ends. The CDR3 is 17 residues long. Germline values: CDR1 SGHTA, CDR2 FQGNSA.

The rearrangement joins TRBV2 to TRBJ2-1; D may be TRBD2 (7 bases). The CDR3 sequence is 18 residues long. The germline CDR1 and CDR2 sequences are SNHLY and FYNNEI. V gave up 5 bases and J gave up 5 bases, with 25 bases separating them. The CDR3 coding sequence is TGTGCCAGCAGTACAGGGACCTTGCGGGAGAACCCCCACAATGAGCAGTTCTTC. Its protein product is CASSTGTLRENPHNEQFF.

The sample holds one count of this clone. V and J are TRBV5-1 and TRBJ1-1; D not resolved. The germline CDR1 and CDR2 sequences are SGHRS and YFSETQ. This CDR3 has 14 residues. Trimming shortened V by 3 bases and J by 0 bases, and 9 bases separated the two germline ends. As DNA, the CDR3 is TGCGCCAGCAGCTCGGGGAATATGAACACTGAAGCTTTCTTT. Its protein is CASSSGNMNTEAFF.

V gene TRBV19 combines with J gene TRBJ2-3; TRBD2 agrees at 7 bases. CDR1 and CDR2 from the germline V gene are LNHDA and SQIVND (reference sequence). Trimming at V came to 7 bases and at J to 3 bases, leaving 10 bases not matched to a gene. CDR3 length: 15 residues. Written as DNA, the CDR3 is TGTGCCAGTACCCCTCGAGGGCGGGGGACAGATACGCAGTATTTT. This sequence encodes CASTPRGRGTDTQYF. Complete variable domain (other parts from reference TRBV19 and TRBJ2-3): DGGITQSPKYLFRKEGQNVTLSCEQNLNHDAMYWYRQDPGQGLRLIYYSQIVNDFQKGDIAEGYSVSREKKESFPLTVTSAQKNPTAFYLCASTPRGRGTDTQYFGPGTRLTVL.

The V call is TRBV7-9, the J call TRBJ2-3, with D maybe TRBD1 (5 bases). Trimming pared 5 bases from V and 2 bases from J, leaving 14 bases between. The CDR3 has 15 amino acids. CDR1 is SEHNR, CDR2 FQNEAQ, per germline (reference sequence). The DNA for the CDR3 is TGTGCCAGCAGCCGGGCAGGGTATCCCACAGATACGCAGTATTTT. It codes for CASSRAGYPTDTQYF.

This sequence joins TRBV7-3 and TRBJ2-3, with 10 bases identical to TRBD2. V gave up 5 bases and J gave up 3 bases; unmatched junction bases: 5. CDR3 size: 15 residues. CDR1 and CDR2 (germline): SGHTA, FQGTGA. CDR3 sequence (DNA): TGTGCCAGCAGCGCCAGCGGGAGGGGTACAGATACGCAGTATTTT. Translated: CASSASGRGTDTQYF.

The rearrangement links TRBV19 to TRBJ1-2; 7 bases map to TRBD1. Germline CDR1 LNHDA, CDR2 SQIVND (reference sequence). This CDR3 contains 16 residues. Losses at the gene ends were 7 bases for V and 4 bases for J; bases not matched to a gene: 15. CDR3 sequence reads: CASKLAAEGGRYGYTF. DNA of the CDR3: TGTGCCAGTAAGTTGGCAGCAGAAGGGGGCCGCTATGGCTACACCTTC.

Only a few counts were recorded for this clone. The chain is built from TRBV30 and TRBJ1-2; D is undetermined. Trimming cost V 5 bases and J 0 bases, with 7 bases left between them. This CDR3 has 12 amino acids. CDR1 GTSNPN and CDR2 SVGIG come from the germline V gene (reference sequence). The CDR3 DNA reads as TGTGCCTGGGGGCTTACTAACTATGGCTACACCTTC. It yields the protein CAWGLTNYGYTF.

This chain uses TRBV19 with TRBJ1-2; D ambiguous. The CDR3 runs to 12 residues. The V and J ends lost 7 bases and 4 bases respectively, with 10 bases between them. Germline lookup yields CDR1 LNHDA and CDR2 SQIVND (reference sequence). The CDR3 sequence is CASKHLFYGYTF. As DNA, the CDR3 is TGTGCCAGTAAACACCTCTTCTATGGCTACACCTTC.

V usage is TRBV2 and J usage is TRBJ1-5, with D hard to call. The V end was cut by 4 bases, the J end by 1 base, with 11 bases between. The CDR3 runs 15 residues. Germline V gene lookup returns CDR1 SNHLY and CDR2 FYNNEI. This CDR3 reads CASSGEGGSNQPQHF. The CDR3 DNA reads TGTGCCAGCAGTGGCGAGGGAGGGAGCAATCAGCCCCAGCATTTT.

This clone was picked up one time. The chain recombines TRBV7-2 with TRBJ1-6; D unresolved. The CDR3 loop spans 15 amino acids. Trimming took 1 base from V and 9 from J, leaving 13 bases between them. Looked up from germline, CDR1 is SGHTA and CDR2 is FQGNSA. In nucleotides, the CDR3 is TGTGCCAGCAGCTTAGGCGTTGTGGGAGGTTCACCCCTCCACTTT. Its translation: CASSLGVVGGSPLHF. The full variable domain, its missing parts supplied by reference TRBV7-2 and TRBJ1-6, is GAGVSQSPSNKVTEKGKDVELRCDPISGHTALYWYRQSLGQGLEFLIYFQGNSAPDKSGLPSDRFSAERTGGSVSTLTIQRTQQEDSAVYLCASSLGVVGGSPLHFGNGTRLTVT.

The chain couples TRBV28 to TRBJ2-7, with D possibly being TRBD2 (6 bases). The CDR3 loop spans 14 amino acids. Germline V CDR1 and CDR2: MDHEN, SYDVKM. V lost 5 bases and J 5 bases, leaving 16 bases between the germline ends. The DNA of the CDR3 is TGTGCCAGCAGTCCGACTAGAAGGGGAGACGAGCAGTACTTC. Its protein product is CASSPTRRGDEQYF.

This chain links TRBV2 with TRBJ2-4; D may be TRBD1 (6 bases). Deletions cut 7 bases from V and 0 bases from J, with 10 bases between. The CDR3 is 14 amino acids. The germline V gene has CDR1 SNHLY and CDR2 FYNNEI. The DNA for the CDR3 is TGTGCCAGCACCGGACAGCTAGCCAAAAACATTCAGTACTTC. Amino acid sequence: CASTGQLAKNIQYF.

V is TRBV9 and J is TRBJ2-3; 13 bases match TRBD2. This CDR3 is built from 17 residues. Germline V lookup: CDR1 SGDLS, CDR2 YYNGEE. Trimming removed 7 bases from V and 1 base from J; junction bases left unmatched: 9. The CDR3 protein is CASSRTSGSVGTDTQYF. In nucleotides, the CDR3 is TGTGCCAGCTCTCGGACTAGCGGGAGCGTTGGCACAGATACGCAGTATTTT.

The rearrangement uses TRBV2 and TRBJ1-6; 8 bases are shared with TRBD1. Germline CDR1 reads SNHLY; CDR2 reads FYNNEI. Germline trimming cut 6 bases from V and 8 bases from J; bases unmatched to any gene: 9. CDR3 length: 15 amino acids. The CDR3 DNA reads TGTGCCAGCAGCCCGGAGCAGGGGGCTGATTCACCCCTCCACTTT. It encodes CASSPEQGADSPLHF.

The V call is TRBV27, the J call TRBJ2-7; TRBD2 matches 7 bases. V shed 6 bases and J 4 bases; nucleotides not matched to a gene: 9. This CDR3 is 14 amino acids long. Looked up from germline, CDR1 is MNHEY and CDR2 is SMNVEV (reference sequence). CDR3 protein: CASSLTFGGYEQYF. CDR3 coding DNA: TGTGCCAGCAGCCTAACTTTCGGGGGGTACGAGCAGTACTTC.